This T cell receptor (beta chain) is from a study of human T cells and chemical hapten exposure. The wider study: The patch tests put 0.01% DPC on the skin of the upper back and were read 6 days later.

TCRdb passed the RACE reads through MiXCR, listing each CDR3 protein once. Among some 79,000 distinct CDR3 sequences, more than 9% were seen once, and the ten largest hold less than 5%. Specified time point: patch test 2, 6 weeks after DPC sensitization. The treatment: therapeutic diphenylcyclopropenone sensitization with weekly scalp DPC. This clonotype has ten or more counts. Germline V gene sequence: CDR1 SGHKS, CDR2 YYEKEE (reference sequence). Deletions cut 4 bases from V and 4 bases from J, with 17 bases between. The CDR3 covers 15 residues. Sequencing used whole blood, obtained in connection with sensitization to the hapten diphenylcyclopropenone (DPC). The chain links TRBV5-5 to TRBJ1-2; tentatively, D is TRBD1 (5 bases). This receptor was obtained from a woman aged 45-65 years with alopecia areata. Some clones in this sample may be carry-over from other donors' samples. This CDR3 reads CASSPQKQGSYGYTF. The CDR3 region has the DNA TGTGCCAGCAGCCCCCAGAAGCAGGGTTCCTATGGCTACACCTTC.